The source of this T cell receptor beta chain is a study of CD4 T cells in relation to SARS-CoV-2 and coronaviruses. Across the whole study: ViraFEST: approximately 10-day antigen culture of PBMCs, then TCR beta CDR3 sequencing. Negative control cultures got HIV-1 Nef peptides or no peptide.

CD4+ T cells from unexposed donors were obtained before the COVID-19 pandemic (2011-2018). The cells were cultured for approximately ten days before CD4+ T cells were isolated. Testing used SARS-CoV-2 S/N and four cold-coronavirus spikes on unexposed-donor CD4+ T cells, cells permitting. Here immunoSEQ multiplex PCR was the method, and the copy in TCRdb shows in-frame clones only, minus some. The sample carries 15,000 to 20,000 clones, around 74% recorded once. The CDR3 totals 12 residues. Germline V gene sequence: CDR1 SGHAT, CDR2 FQNNGV. Trimming took off 3 bases at V and 7 bases at J, with 4 bases between the two ends. For this clone: Its antigen is unidentified. The sample holds other DNA sequences that translate to the same CDR3.

General study results and limits: In about 65% of donors, memory CD4+ clonotypes crossrecognized SARS-CoV-2 and at least one common cold coronavirus spike.

Sequences were obtained from CD4+ T cells from PBMCs, cultured in vitro. The chain has TRBV11-2 and TRBJ1-6; D is undetermined. The receptor comes from a human donor in good health. The CDR3 DNA reads TGTGCCAGCAGCTTCCACAATTCACCCCTCCACTTT. It encodes CASSFHNSPLHF.